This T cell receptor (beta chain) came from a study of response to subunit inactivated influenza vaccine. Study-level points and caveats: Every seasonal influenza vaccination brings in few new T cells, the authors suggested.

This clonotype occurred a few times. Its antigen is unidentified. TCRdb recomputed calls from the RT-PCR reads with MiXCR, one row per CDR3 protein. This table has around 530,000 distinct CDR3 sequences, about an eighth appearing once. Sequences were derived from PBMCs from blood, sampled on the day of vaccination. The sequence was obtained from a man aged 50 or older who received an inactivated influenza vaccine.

CDR3 amino acids: CASSQEGSSSGEQYF. CDR3 bases: TGTGCCAGCAGCCAAGAGGGCAGTTCCTCGGGGGAGCAGTACTTC. The chain is built from TRBV4-2 and TRBJ2-7; TRBD2 might be the D (5 bases). V lost 0 bases and J 7 bases, leaving 16 bases between the germline ends. Germline-derived CDR1 and CDR2 are LGHNA and YNFKEQ. The CDR3 consists of 15 residues.